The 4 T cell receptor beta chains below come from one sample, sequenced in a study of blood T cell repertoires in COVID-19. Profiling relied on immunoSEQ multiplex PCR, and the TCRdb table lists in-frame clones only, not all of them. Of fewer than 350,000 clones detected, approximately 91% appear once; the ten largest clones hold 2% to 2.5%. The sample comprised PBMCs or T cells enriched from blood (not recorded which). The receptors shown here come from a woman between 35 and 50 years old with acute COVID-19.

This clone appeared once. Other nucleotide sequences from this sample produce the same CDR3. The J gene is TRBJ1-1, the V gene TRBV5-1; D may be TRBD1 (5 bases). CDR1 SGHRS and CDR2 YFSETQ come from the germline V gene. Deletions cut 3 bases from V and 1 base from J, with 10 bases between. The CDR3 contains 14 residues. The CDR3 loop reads CASSSQGGNTEAFF. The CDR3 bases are TGCGCCAGCAGCTCGCAGGGTGGGAACACTGAAGCTTTCTTT.

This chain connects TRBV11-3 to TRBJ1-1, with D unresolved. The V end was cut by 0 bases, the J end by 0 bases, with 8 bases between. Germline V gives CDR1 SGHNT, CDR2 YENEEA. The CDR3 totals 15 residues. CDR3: CASSLEVSVNTEAFF. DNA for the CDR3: TGTGCCAGCAGCTTAGAAGTATCAGTGAACACTGAAGCTTTCTTT.

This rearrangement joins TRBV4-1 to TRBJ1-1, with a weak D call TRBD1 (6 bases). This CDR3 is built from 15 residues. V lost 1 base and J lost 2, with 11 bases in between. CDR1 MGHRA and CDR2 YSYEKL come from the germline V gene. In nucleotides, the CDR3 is TGCGCCAGCAGCCAAGTGGCGGACAGCAACACTGAAGCTTTCTTT. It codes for CASSQVADSNTEAFF.

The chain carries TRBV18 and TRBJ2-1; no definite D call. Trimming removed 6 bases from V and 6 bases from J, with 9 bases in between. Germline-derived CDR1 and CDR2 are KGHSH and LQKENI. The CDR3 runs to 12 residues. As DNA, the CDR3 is TGTGCCAGCTCTCAGGCCACCAATGAGCAGTTCTTC. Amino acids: CASSQATNEQFF.